This TCR beta chain was identified in a study of Graves' ophthalmopathy and Graves' hyperthyroidism. Study-wide context: If no ophthalmopathy appeared within 18 months of follow-up, hyperthyroidism was termed stable. General study points: Detected in blood as well were most expanded thyroid clonotypes with frequency above 0.001. A 13-signature model separated ophthalmopathy from stable hyperthyroidism, reaching about 88% sensitivity and under 82% specificity cross-validated.

The CDR3 loop spans 14 amino acids. CDR1 and CDR2 (germline): SGHTA, FQGNSA. Clinical symptoms, serum thyroxine, TRAb, thyroid ultrasound and orbital computed tomography formed the basis of diagnosis. This clonotype was seen many times. The antigen remains unidentified. One end of the junction fails to match germline, which may point to a read error. RNA served as the template for amplifying TCR beta CDR3 regions. After a first-round RT-PCR with HTBI primers, a second-round multiplex PCR was run. TCRdb fed the multiplex PCR reads into MiXCR, producing one record per CDR3 protein. Among about 1.2 million distinct CDR3 sequences listed, about 35% were seen once.

The chain is built from TRBV7-2 and TRBJ2-6; D is perhaps TRBD1 or TRBD2 (5 bases each). Sequenced: peripheral blood or thyroid tissue (not recorded which). This sequence originates from an adult man with Graves' hyperthyroidism. The DNA of the CDR3 is TGTGCCAGCAGCTACCGGACTGGGGCCAACATCCTGACTTTC. Its translation: CASSYRTGANILTF.